This T cell receptor beta chain was captured in a study of T cells in Graves' hyperthyroidism and ophthalmopathy. Study-wide findings and caveats: Researchers found most expanded thyroid clonotypes above 0.001 in blood as well.

Amplified TCR beta CDR3 regions came from RNA transcripts. First-round RT-PCR with HTBI primers amplified the TCR CDR3 region. TCRdb redid the calling of the multiplex PCR reads with MiXCR, one entry per CDR3 protein. Altogether over 400,000 distinct CDR3 sequences are present, 20% to 25% being singletons, with the ten largest covering under 55%. Only a few counts were recorded for this clonotype. Its antigen is unknown. This TCR was sampled from a woman between 70 and 85 years old with Graves' ophthalmopathy. The sequenced sample consisted of blood.

CDR3 sequence: CASSLRGSNEKLFF. The CDR3 nucleotides are TGTGCCAGCAGCTTAAGGGGGTCTAATGAAAAACTGTTTTTT. The genes are TRBV11-2 and TRBJ1-4; a possible D gene is TRBD1 (6 bases). The germline gives CDR1 SGHAT, CDR2 FQNNGV. Trimming took 2 bases from V and 3 from J, leaving 7 bases between them. The CDR3 length is 14 residues.